A selection of T cell receptor beta chains follows, all from one sample in a study of early T cells in non-severe SARS-CoV-2 infection. TCRdb re-called the 5' RACE reads with MiXCR, one entry per CDR3 protein. This sample has around 45,000 distinct CDR3 sequences, with under 7.5% found just once. The sample was whole blood. The receptors shown here come from an adult who was a healthcare worker with PCR-confirmed SARS-CoV-2 infection or an uninfected control (not recorded which). CDR3s include the opening cysteine and the closing phenylalanine or tryptophan. D genes are given only for firm matches. Where a row states a size, it is once, few, many or the class of an expanded clone; other rows omit it.

>TRBV10-3|14|TRBJ2-1|-|few
CAISGGPTYNEQFF
TGTGCCATCAGTGGGGGGCCAACCTACAATGAGCAGTTCTTC
>TRBV14|13|TRBJ1-5|TRBD1|many
CASSPDREQPQHF
TGTGCCAGCAGCCCCGACAGGGAACAGCCCCAGCATTTT
>TRBV6-2/TRBV6-3|13|TRBJ2-1|-|-
CASSRLSGDEQFF
TGTGCCAGCAGTCGTCTCTCTGGGGATGAGCAGTTCTTC
>TRBV27|11|TRBJ1-2|-|many
CASSSLAGYTF
TGTGCCAGCAGTTCCCTTGCGGGCTACACCTTC
>TRBV18|14|TRBJ1-5|-|-
CASSPGLANQPQHF
TGTGCCAGCTCACCAGGCTTGGCCAATCAGCCCCAGCATTTT
>TRBV24-1|16|TRBJ2-3|-|few
CATSDPSRGSTDTQYF
TGTGCCACCAGTGACCCCTCCCGGGGGAGCACAGATACGCAGTATTTT
>TRBV2|17|TRBJ2-6|-|many
CASSQTGPLSGANVLTF
TGTGCCAGCAGTCAGACCGGGCCACTCTCTGGGGCCAACGTCCTGACTTTC
>TRBV18|14|TRBJ1-3|-|many
CASSPFRSGNTIYF
TGTGCCAGCTCACCTTTTCGCTCTGGAAACACCATATATTTT
>TRBV29-1|12|TRBJ1-1|-|few
CSVEADSIGAFF
TGCAGCGTTGAGGCTGACTCCATTGGAGCTTTCTTT
>TRBV18|13|TRBJ2-5|TRBD2|few
CASSPPGGETQYF
TGTGCCAGCTCCCCCCCGGGAGGTGAGACCCAGTACTTC
>TRBV28|17|TRBJ2-7|-|many
CASSLTLQGTFSYEQYF
TGTGCCAGCAGTCTGACTCTACAGGGAACTTTCTCCTACGAGCAGTACTTC
>TRBV5-6|15|TRBJ2-1|-|few
CASSGRLTAYNEQFF
TGTGCCAGCAGCGGACGGTTGACTGCCTACAATGAGCAGTTCTTC
>TRBV20-1|13|TRBJ1-3|-|many
CSAGRGFGNTIYF
TGCAGTGCTGGGAGGGGGTTCGGAAACACCATATATTTT
>TRBV6-2/TRBV6-3|14|TRBJ1-2|TRBD1|few
CASSHPGQGFGYTF
TGTGCCAGCAGTCATCCGGGACAGGGCTTCGGCTACACCTTC
>TRBV7-6|17|TRBJ2-7|-|few
CASSLATPGYYSYEQYF
TGTGCCAGCAGCTTAGCCACCCCGGGGTACTATTCCTACGAGCAGTACTTC
>TRBV11-2|12|TRBJ1-1|-|few
CASSLRAPEAFF
TGTGCCAGCAGCTTGAGGGCCCCTGAAGCTTTCTTT
>TRBV5-1|13|TRBJ2-5|-|-
CASSLSGDETQYF
TGCGCCAGCAGCTTGAGTGGGGACGAGACCCAGTACTTC
>TRBV4-3|15|TRBJ2-7|TRBD1|few
CASSETQGPHYEQYF
TGCGCCAGCAGCGAAACACAGGGGCCCCACTACGAGCAGTACTTC
>TRBV12-3/TRBV12-4|14|TRBJ2-5|-|few
CASSYGRSPETQYF
TGTGCCAGCAGTTACGGACGTTCGCCAGAGACCCAGTACTTC
>TRBV4-3|16|TRBJ2-2|TRBD2|few
CASSPYGGGNTGELFF
TGCGCCAGCAGCCCATACGGCGGGGGGAACACCGGGGAGCTGTTTTTT
>TRBV4-1|19|TRBJ2-3|-|many
CASSQGMQDSRASGDTQYF
TGCGCCAGCAGCCAAGGAATGCAGGACAGCCGGGCCTCAGGAGATACGCAGTATTTT
>TRBV20-1|14|TRBJ2-1|TRBD1|many
CSVLAGTGLNRQFF
TGCAGTGTATTAGCCGGGACAGGGTTGAACAGGCAGTTCTTC
>TRBV2|12|TRBJ2-7|-|few
CASRAGVYEQYF
TGTGCCAGCAGAGCAGGAGTCTACGAGCAGTACTTC
>TRBV6-6|15|TRBJ2-4|TRBD1|many
CASSRGGQGVILQYF
TGTGCCAGCAGTCGGGGGGGACAGGGGGTAATCCTTCAGTACTTC
>TRBV28|11|TRBJ2-7|-|many
CATQGTYEQYF
TGTGCCACCCAGGGTACCTACGAGCAGTACTTC
>TRBV12-3/TRBV12-4|14|TRBJ1-1|-|many
CASRNLTGNTEAFF
TGTGCCAGCCGAAATCTGACAGGGAACACTGAAGCTTTCTTT
>TRBV4-2|17|TRBJ1-3|-|many
CASSQDPTRYSGNTIYF
TGTGCCAGCAGCCAAGATCCTACGAGATACTCTGGAAACACCATATATTTT
>TRBV29-1|14|TRBJ2-3|TRBD2|many
CSVEASGGADTQYF
TGCAGCGTTGAGGCTAGCGGGGGGGCAGATACGCAGTATTTT
>TRBV7-6|17|TRBJ1-4|-|many
CASSLGVGQQGNEKLFF
TGTGCCAGCAGCTTAGGGGTCGGACAACAGGGAAATGAAAAACTGTTTTTT
>TRBV27|14|TRBJ1-5|TRBD1|many
CASSQGQGNQPQHF
TGTGCCAGCAGCCAAGGACAGGGGAATCAGCCCCAGCATTTT
>TRBV29-1|13|TRBJ1-2|-|many
CSVERGAPHGYTF
TGCAGCGTTGAAAGGGGAGCGCCCCATGGCTACACCTTC
>TRBV25-1|17|TRBJ1-3|-|many
CASSEIGLGGSGNTIYF
TGTGCCAGCAGTGAGATAGGTTTAGGGGGCTCTGGAAACACCATATATTTT
>TRBV3-1|12|TRBJ2-3|-|few
CASSQVEGTQYF
TGTGCCAGCAGCCAAGTGGAAGGTACGCAGTATTTT
>TRBV5-1|15|TRBJ2-7|TRBD1|-
CASSLTTQGVGEQYF
TGCGCCAGCAGCCTCACCACCCAGGGGGTGGGGGAGCAGTACTTC
>TRBV7-2|13|TRBJ2-7|TRBD1|-
CASSRDRAMGQYF
TGTGCCAGCAGCCGGGACAGGGCAATGGGGCAGTACTTC
>TRBV5-1|18|TRBJ2-6|TRBD1|-
CASSFLGQGSSGANVLTF
TGCGCCAGCAGCTTTCTGGGACAGGGGAGTAGCGGGGCCAACGTCCTGACTTTC
>TRBV6-5|14|TRBJ1-1|-|few
CASSYGQMNTEAFF
TGTGCCAGCAGTTACGGGCAGATGAACACTGAAGCTTTCTTT
>TRBV4-2|15|TRBJ2-1|TRBD2|many
CASSQVSGGYNEQFF
TGTGCCAGCAGCCAGGTTAGCGGGGGTTACAATGAGCAGTTCTTC
>TRBV12-3/TRBV12-4|14|TRBJ2-5|-|few
CASSQIGSQETQYF
TGTGCCAGCAGCCAGATAGGCAGTCAAGAGACCCAGTACTTC
>TRBV5-1|16|TRBJ2-1|TRBD2|few
CASSSQGTSGGHEQFF
TGCGCCAGCAGCTCCCAAGGGACTAGCGGGGGTCATGAGCAGTTCTTC
>TRBV10-3|12|TRBJ2-2|-|few
CAISEFDGELFF
TGTGCCATCAGTGAGTTTGACGGGGAGCTGTTTTTT
>TRBV5-8|12|TRBJ2-3|-|-
CASSLQRNTQYF
TGTGCCAGCAGCTTGCAACGAAATACGCAGTATTTT
>TRBV28|17|TRBJ2-3|TRBD2|-
CASSVPGLAASTDTQYF
TGTGCCAGCAGTGTTCCGGGACTAGCGGCTAGCACAGATACGCAGTATTTT